This T cell receptor (beta chain) was sequenced during a study of blood T cells in healthy people across ages. Study details: Capture by template switching was about one barcoded beta molecule per two T cells.

This clonotype was observed once. Its antigen is unknown. The use of a sample-barcoded 5' primer and a J-beta primer mix characterized a second PCR of roughly 6 to 11 cycles. TCRdb itself ran the 5' RACE reads through MiXCR, one entry per CDR3 protein. The data show 800,000 or so distinct CDR3 sequences, more than 35% seen once. Whole-study results and caveats: As age increased, TCR beta diversity per million T cells fell in a roughly linear fashion. Long-lived donors exceeded aged donors in naive CD4+ cells and diversity.

The source is a man older than 75 in good health. The sample was blood.

The CDR3 region is CASSGTGGSNQPQHF. CDR3 sequence (DNA): TGTGCCAGCAGCGGAACAGGGGGCTCAAATCAGCCCCAGCATTTT. V gene TRBV6-1 combines with J gene TRBJ1-5; the match to TRBD1 covers 9 bases. The CDR3 runs 15 residues. Germline values: CDR1 MNHNS, CDR2 SASEGT. V gave up 6 bases and J gave up 4 bases; unmatched junction bases: 7.